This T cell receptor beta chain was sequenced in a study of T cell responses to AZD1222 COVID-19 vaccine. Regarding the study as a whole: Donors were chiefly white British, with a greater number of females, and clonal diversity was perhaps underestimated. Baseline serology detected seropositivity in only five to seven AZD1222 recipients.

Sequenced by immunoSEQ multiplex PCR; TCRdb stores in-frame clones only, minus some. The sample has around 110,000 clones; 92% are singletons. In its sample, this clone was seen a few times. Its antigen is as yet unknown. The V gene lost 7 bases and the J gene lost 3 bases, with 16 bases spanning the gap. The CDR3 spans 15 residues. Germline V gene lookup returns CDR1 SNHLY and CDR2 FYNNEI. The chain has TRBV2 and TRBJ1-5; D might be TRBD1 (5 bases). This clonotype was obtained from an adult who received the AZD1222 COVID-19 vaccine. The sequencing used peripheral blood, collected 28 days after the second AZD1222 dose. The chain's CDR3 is CASKEGAGPNQPQHF. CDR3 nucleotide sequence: TGTGCCAGCAAGGAAGGGGCAGGCCCCAATCAGCCCCAGCATTTT.